This T cell receptor beta chain appears in the sequencing data of a study of Ad26.COV2.S vaccination and SARS-CoV-2 variants. Turning to the study itself: Participants got Ad26.COV2.S intramuscularly, once or twice 56 days apart.

Specified treatment: some 20 received Ad26.COV2.S at low or high dose, single or two shots; roughly five received placebo; per-sample allocation not given. The samples were gathered on day 63 after the first injection of vaccine or placebo. Study results and limitations: CD8+ and CD4+ T cells specific for spike reportedly responded with substantial breadth after vaccination.

The CDR3 totals 14 residues. Looked up from germline, CDR1 is SGDLS and CDR2 is YYNGEE. V was pared by 2 bases and J by 5 bases, with 5 bases of the junction left unmatched. As to this clone: The antigen is unknown. Other DNA sequences in the sample encode the same CDR3.

Produced via immunoSEQ multiplex PCR; TCRdb's table is partial and in-frame only. The sample lists roughly 380,000 clones; around 84% were seen once. J is TRBJ2-5 and V is TRBV9, with 8 bases matching TRBD2. This clonotype was obtained from a person between 18 and 65 years old who received the Ad26.COV2.S COVID-19 vaccine or a placebo. Sequencing was performed on peripheral blood, taken in a trial of Ad26.COV2.S vaccine versus placebo. The CDR3 nucleotides read TGTGCCAGCAGCGTGAGCGGGGGAAGGGAGACCCAGTACTTC. Amino acids: CASSVSGGRETQYF.